These 21 T cell receptor beta chains share one sample of origin, sequenced in a study of T cell responses to AZD1222 COVID-19 vaccine. Using immunoSEQ multiplex PCR, the repertoire was profiled, and TCRdb retains in-frame clones only, with some absent. The profile shows under 80,000 clones, more than 65% of them singletons. The input for sequencing was peripheral blood, taken on day 0 of MenACWY control vaccination. The source is an adult in good health.

The V call is TRBV5-1, the J call TRBJ2-3; D is perhaps TRBD1 or TRBD2 (5 bases each). The CDR3 runs to 16 residues. The ends were cut back, 0 bases at V and 0 bases at J, with 11 bases in the middle. CDR1 and CDR2 from the germline V gene are SGHRS and YFSETQ. The CDR3 reads CASSLVGALSTDTQYF. For the CDR3, the DNA is TGCGCCAGCAGCTTGGTCGGGGCCTTGAGCACAGATACGCAGTATTTT.

J is TRBJ1-1 and V is TRBV11-2, with D possibly being TRBD1 (5 bases). CDR1 SGHAT and CDR2 FQNNGV come from the germline V gene. The CDR3 is 14 residues long. Trimming shortened V by 5 bases and J by 4 bases, and 14 bases separated the two germline ends. CDR3 sequence reads: CASSTGIGATEAFF. CDR3 nucleotide sequence: TGTGCCAGCAGCACGGGGATAGGGGCCACTGAAGCTTTCTTT.

This chain links TRBV6-5 with TRBJ1-2; D is unclear. V lost 6 bases and J lost 5, with 19 bases in between. The CDR3 loop spans 15 amino acids. The V gene's germline CDR1 is MNHEY and CDR2 SVGAGI. CDR3 region: CASSYARTPTYGYTF. CDR3 coding DNA: TGTGCCAGCAGCTACGCCCGGACTCCTACTTATGGCTACACCTTC.

Regarding this clone: The germline gene is not matched at one end of the junction; a read error may be the cause. The genes are TRBV7-7 and TRBJ1-2; D is unresolved. Germline V gene lookup returns CDR1 SSHAT and CDR2 FNYEAQ (reference sequence). This CDR3 has 17 residues. This CDR3 reads CASSSPSGPRRNYGYTF. For the CDR3, the DNA is TGTGCTAGCAGCTCTCCGTCGGGTCCAAGACGGAACTATGGCTACACCTTC.

The chain joins TRBV4-2 to TRBJ2-7; maybe TRBD1 (6 bases). This CDR3 is built from 13 residues. CDR1 and CDR2 (germline): LGHNA, YNFKEQ. V was pared by 2 bases and J by 6 bases, with 11 bases between. The CDR3 region has the DNA TGTGCCAGCAGCCAAAGGCAGGGGAGCGAGCAGTACTTC. It is translated as CASSQRQGSEQYF.

The gene calls are TRBV7-2 and TRBJ2-5; the match to TRBD2 covers 7 bases. The length of the CDR3 is 15 residues. With V trimmed by 3 bases and J by 2 bases, 6 bases remained unmatched. Germline loops: CDR1 SGHTA, CDR2 FQGNSA. CDR3 sequence reads: CASSFVGGEQETQYF. CDR3 coding DNA: TGTGCCAGCAGCTTCGTTGGGGGGGAGCAAGAGACCCAGTACTTC.

The CDR3 coding sequence is TGTGCCAGCAGCCGGACTAGCGGGGGGCAACATGGGAATGAGCAGTTCTTC. It is translated as CASSRTSGGQHGNEQFF. The chain carries TRBV5-4 and TRBJ2-1; 14 bases align to TRBD2. V lost 4 bases, J lost 7 bases, and 10 bases stayed unmatched. The CDR3 sequence is 17 residues long. The germline V gene encodes CDR1 SGHNT and CDR2 YYREEE (reference sequence).

The CDR3 region has the DNA TGTGCCAGCAGCCAGGCACAGGGGTTGGGCTATGGCTACACCTTC. Residues: CASSQAQGLGYGYTF. This chain uses TRBV4-2 with TRBJ1-2; TRBD1 agrees at 7 bases. V lost 3 bases, J lost 4 bases, and 8 bases stayed unmatched. Germline CDR1 reads LGHNA; CDR2 reads YNFKEQ. The CDR3 runs to 15 residues.

The genes are TRBV29-1 and TRBJ2-1, with D possibly TRBD2 on 5 matching bases. The germline CDR1 and CDR2 sequences are SQVTM and ANQGSEA. V lost 5 bases and J 5 bases, leaving 10 bases between the germline ends. The CDR3 covers 12 residues. The CDR3 DNA follows: TGCAGCGTTCTTTCTAGCAACAATGAGCAGTTCTTC. This gives the protein CSVLSSNNEQFF.

This clone occurred a few times. This sequence joins TRBV19 and TRBJ1-5; 8 nucleotides line up with TRBD1. The junction had 4 bases not matched to a gene; V was cut back by 7 bases and J by 2 bases. The CDR3 extends over 14 amino acids. Germline-derived CDR1 and CDR2 are LNHDA and SQIVND (reference sequence). In nucleotides, the CDR3 is TGTGCCAGTACCGGACAGGGACGCAATCAGCCCCAGCATTTT. Encoded protein: CASTGQGRNQPQHF.

This rearrangement joins TRBV3-1 (or the pseudogene TRBV3-2) to TRBJ2-1, with unresolved D. Germline loops: CDR1 LGHDT, CDR2 YNNKEL (reference sequence). The CDR3 sequence is 18 residues long. V was pared by 0 bases and J by 0 bases, with 15 bases between. The CDR3 nucleotides read TGTGCCAGCAGCCAAGATAAGAGGCCCCTGCTCTCCTACAATGAGCAGTTCTTC. Protein sequence: CASSQDKRPLLSYNEQFF.

V and J are TRBV19 and TRBJ2-1; 13 positions match TRBD2. CDR1 and CDR2 (germline): LNHDA, SQIVND (reference sequence). The CDR3 sequence is 17 residues long. V lost 7 bases, J lost 4 bases, and 10 bases stayed unmatched. CDR3 in amino acids: CASNTLAGGPGYNEQFF. CDR3 sequence (DNA): TGTGCCAGTAATACACTAGCGGGAGGGCCGGGATACAATGAGCAGTTCTTC. Full variable domain (remainder filled in from reference TRBV19 and TRBJ2-1): DGGITQSPKYLFRKEGQNVTLSCEQNLNHDAMYWYRQDPGQGLRLIYYSQIVNDFQKGDIAEGYSVSREKKESFPLTVTSAQKNPTAFYLCASNTLAGGPGYNEQFFGPGTRLTVL.

J is TRBJ1-4 and V is TRBV19, with a weak D call TRBD1 (6 bases). From germline, CDR1 is LNHDA and CDR2 SQIVND (reference sequence). V was shortened by 5 bases and J by 10 bases, with 23 bases between the two germline ends. The CDR3 extends over 16 amino acids. This CDR3 is CASSAGGDQSSRKLFF. The CDR3 DNA sequence: TGTGCCAGTAGTGCGGGGGGCGATCAATCTAGTAGAAAACTGTTTTTT. Together with reference TRBV19 and TRBJ1-4, the CDR3 gives the full variable domain: DGGITQSPKYLFRKEGQNVTLSCEQNLNHDAMYWYRQDPGQGLRLIYYSQIVNDFQKGDIAEGYSVSREKKESFPLTVTSAQKNPTAFYLCASSAGGDQSSRKLFFGSGTQLSVL.

The chain employs TRBV19 and TRBJ2-5, with unresolved D. This CDR3 is built from 12 residues. Looked up from germline, CDR1 is LNHDA and CDR2 is SQIVND (reference sequence). Trimming took 6 bases from V and 2 from J, leaving 7 bases between them. The CDR3 protein is CASRGMQETQYF. The DNA for the CDR3 is TGTGCCAGTAGGGGGATGCAAGAGACCCAGTACTTC.

The chain combines TRBV19 with TRBJ2-1; tentatively, D is TRBD1 or TRBD2 (5 bases each). Trimming removed 5 bases from V and 0 bases from J, with 8 bases in between. The CDR3 is 14 amino acids. Germline CDR1 and CDR2: LNHDA and SQIVND (reference sequence). CDR3 DNA: TGTGCCAGTAGTGAGGGGAACTCCTACAATGAGCAGTTCTTC. It is translated as CASSEGNSYNEQFF.

The chain carries TRBV6-4 and TRBJ1-2; D is unclear. CDR1 MRHNA and CDR2 SNTAGT come from the germline V gene. The CDR3 spans 16 residues. V lost 0 bases to trimming and J lost 4 bases, with 15 bases between them. The CDR3 coding sequence is TGTGCCAGCAGTGACTCGAAAGTGGTCTCCTTCTATGGCTACACCTTC. Translation: CASSDSKVVSFYGYTF.

The chain couples TRBV28 to TRBJ2-7, with D possibly matching TRBD1 (5 bases). The V end lost 5 bases, the J end lost 5 bases, and 7 bases lay between the germline ends. Germline-derived CDR1 and CDR2 are MDHEN and SYDVKM. The CDR3 is 11 residues long. The CDR3 DNA reads as TGTGCCAGCAGTCCCAGGGACGAGCAGTACTTC. Residues: CASSPRDEQYF.

The CDR3 DNA follows: TGTGCCAGCAGGCGGACTAGCGGGAGGGCCGAGACCCAGTACTTC. Amino acid sequence: CASRRTSGRAETQYF. The chain combines TRBV7-2 with TRBJ2-5; TRBD2 matches at 15 bases. The CDR3 length is 15 residues. Germline V gene data show CDR1 as SGHTA and CDR2 as FQGNSA. With V trimmed by 6 bases and J by 5 bases, 4 bases remained unmatched.

The chain recombines TRBV11-3 with TRBJ2-1, with 8 nucleotides matching TRBD1. The CDR3 consists of 15 residues. Germline lookup yields CDR1 SGHNT and CDR2 YENEEA. V lost 5 bases, J lost 8 bases, and 11 bases stayed unmatched. The CDR3: CASSPGQVPTHEQFF. CDR3 DNA: TGTGCCAGCAGCCCGGGACAGGTCCCGACCCATGAGCAGTTCTTC.

This clone came up a few times. CDR3 sequence reads: CASSPNGGPNYGYTF. The CDR3 DNA reads as TGTGCCAGCAGCCCAAACGGGGGACCAAACTATGGCTACACCTTC. The chain combines TRBV7-2 with TRBJ1-2, with a possible D match to TRBD1 (5 bases). V was clipped by 5 bases and J by 2 bases, with 15 bases between them. The germline CDR1 and CDR2 sequences are SGHTA and FQGNSA. The CDR3 consists of 15 residues.

The sample holds a few counts of this clone. This rearrangement joins TRBV25-1 to TRBJ2-7; D might be TRBD2 (5 bases). The CDR3 runs 15 residues. V dropped 4 bases and J dropped 4 bases, with 17 bases sitting between them. The germline CDR1 and CDR2 sequences are MGHDK and SYGVNS. The DNA for the CDR3 is TGTGCCAGCAGTGGAGAGAGCCGAGGGAGTTACGAGCAGTACTTC. Its translation is CASSGESRGSYEQYF.